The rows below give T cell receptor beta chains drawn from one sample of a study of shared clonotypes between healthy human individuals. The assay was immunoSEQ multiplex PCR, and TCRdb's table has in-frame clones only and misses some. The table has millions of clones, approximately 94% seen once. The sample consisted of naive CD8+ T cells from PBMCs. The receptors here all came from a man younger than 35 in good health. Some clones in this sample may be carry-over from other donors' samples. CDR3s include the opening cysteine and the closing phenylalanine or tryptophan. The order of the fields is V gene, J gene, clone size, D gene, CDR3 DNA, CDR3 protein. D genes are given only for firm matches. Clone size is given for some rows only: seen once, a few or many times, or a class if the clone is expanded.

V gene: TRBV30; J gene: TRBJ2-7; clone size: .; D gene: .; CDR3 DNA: TGTGCCTGGAGTGTTAACTACTCCTACGAGCAGTACTTC; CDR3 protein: CAWSVNYSYEQYF
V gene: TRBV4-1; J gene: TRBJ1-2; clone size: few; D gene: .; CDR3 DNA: TGCGCCAGCAGCCAAGATCGGGGGAACTATGGCTACACCTTC; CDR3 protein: CASSQDRGNYGYTF
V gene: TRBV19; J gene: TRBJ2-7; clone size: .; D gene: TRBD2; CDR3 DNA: TGTGCCATTTCTAACGGCGGGAGGGCCTACGAGCAGTACTTC; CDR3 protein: CAISNGGRAYEQYF
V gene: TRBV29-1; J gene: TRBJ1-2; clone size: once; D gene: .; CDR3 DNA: TGCAGCGTTGAAGATCCGGGGGCGCAGTCTTATGGCTACACCTTC; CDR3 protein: CSVEDPGAQSYGYTF
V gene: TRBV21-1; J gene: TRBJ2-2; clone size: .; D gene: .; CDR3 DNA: TGTGCCAGCAGCAAAGGCAAAGACACCGGGGAGCTGTTTTTT; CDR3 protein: CASSKGKDTGELFF
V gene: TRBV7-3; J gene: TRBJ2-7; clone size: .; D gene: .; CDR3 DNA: TGTGCCAGCACCCTTTCCTACGAGCAGTACTTC; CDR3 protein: CASTLSYEQYF
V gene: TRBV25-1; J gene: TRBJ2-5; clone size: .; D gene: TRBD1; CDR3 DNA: TGTGCCAGCAGTGTCCCCGGACAGGGGGGGGAGACCCAGTACTTC; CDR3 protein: CASSVPGQGGETQYF
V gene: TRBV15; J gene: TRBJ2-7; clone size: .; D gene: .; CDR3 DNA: TGTGCCACCAGCGAGGCAGGTAATCATTACGAGCAGTACTTC; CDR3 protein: CATSEAGNHYEQYF
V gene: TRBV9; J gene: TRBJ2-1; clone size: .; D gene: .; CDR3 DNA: TGTGCCAGCAGCGTTACTAGTAATGAGCAGTTCTTC; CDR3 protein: CASSVTSNEQFF
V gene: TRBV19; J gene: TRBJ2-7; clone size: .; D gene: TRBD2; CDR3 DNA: TGTGCCAGTAGTGTCCTAGCGGGAGAAGGAATCGGGGAGCAGTACTTC; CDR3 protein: CASSVLAGEGIGEQYF
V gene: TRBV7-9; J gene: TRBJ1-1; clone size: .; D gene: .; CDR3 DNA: TGTGCCAGCAGCCCCCCTCCTTATCCGAGAGAGGAAGCTTTCTTT; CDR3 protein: CASSPPPYPREEAFF
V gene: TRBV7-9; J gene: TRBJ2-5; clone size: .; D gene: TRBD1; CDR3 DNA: TGTGCCAGCTTGTTTTCAGGGCAGGGGGCGAAGGAGAACCAAGAGACCCAGTACTTC; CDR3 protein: CASLFSGQGAKENQETQYF
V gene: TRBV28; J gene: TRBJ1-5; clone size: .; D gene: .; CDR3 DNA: TGTGCCAGCAGTTTAAACCCGCATAATCAGCCCCAGCATTTT; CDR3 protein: CASSLNPHNQPQHF
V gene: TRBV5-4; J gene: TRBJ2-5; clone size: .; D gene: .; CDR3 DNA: TGTGCCAGCACCCCCGGGGGCCTAGAGACCCAGTACTTC; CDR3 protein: CASTPGGLETQYF
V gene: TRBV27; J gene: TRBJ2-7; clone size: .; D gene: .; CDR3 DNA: TGTGCCAGCAGTTCCAACAGGGTCCACGAGCAGTACTTC; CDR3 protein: CASSSNRVHEQYF
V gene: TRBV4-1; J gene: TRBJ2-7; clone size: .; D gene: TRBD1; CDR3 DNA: TGCGCCAGCAGCCATAGGGACAGTAGGTACGAGCAGTACTTC; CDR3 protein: CASSHRDSRYEQYF
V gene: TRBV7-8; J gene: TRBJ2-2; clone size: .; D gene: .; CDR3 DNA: TGTGCCAGTAGCTGGGGGGCGAAACCCGGGGAGCTGTTTTTT; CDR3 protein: CASSWGAKPGELFF
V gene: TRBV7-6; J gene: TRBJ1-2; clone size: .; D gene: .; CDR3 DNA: TGTGCCAGCAGCCCCACCAGGGAAGCTAACTATGGCTACACCTTC; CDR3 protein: CASSPTREANYGYTF
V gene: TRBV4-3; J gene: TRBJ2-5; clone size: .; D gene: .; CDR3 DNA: TGCGCCAGCAGCCAAGTCCGGCCGGAGACCCAGTACTTC; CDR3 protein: CASSQVRPETQYF
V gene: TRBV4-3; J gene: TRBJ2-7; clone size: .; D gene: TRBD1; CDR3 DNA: TGCGCCAGCAGCCAAGATGTCACAGGGGGCTACGAGCAGTACTTC; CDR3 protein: CASSQDVTGGYEQYF
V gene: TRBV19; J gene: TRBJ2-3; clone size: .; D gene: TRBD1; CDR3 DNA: TGTGCCAGTAGTTTCGGACAGGGGCCAGATACGCAGTATTTT; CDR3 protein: CASSFGQGPDTQYF
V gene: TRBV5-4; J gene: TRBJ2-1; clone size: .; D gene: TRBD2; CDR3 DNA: TGTGCCAGCAGCTATGAACTAGCGGGAGAGAACAATGAGCAGTTCTTC; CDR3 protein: CASSYELAGENNEQFF
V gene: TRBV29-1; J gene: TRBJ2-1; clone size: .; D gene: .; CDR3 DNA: TGCAGCGTTGAAGATAGGGCCAACGATGAGCAGTTCTTC; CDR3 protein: CSVEDRANDEQFF
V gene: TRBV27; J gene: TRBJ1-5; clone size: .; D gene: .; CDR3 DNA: TGTGCCAGCAGTTTATCGTTCGGGGACTATAGCAATCAGCCCCAGCATTTT; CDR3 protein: CASSLSFGDYSNQPQHF
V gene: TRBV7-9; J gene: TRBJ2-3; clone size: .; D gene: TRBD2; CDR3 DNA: TGTGCCAGCAGCCCACTAGCGGATAGCACAGATACGCAGTATTTT; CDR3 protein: CASSPLADSTDTQYF
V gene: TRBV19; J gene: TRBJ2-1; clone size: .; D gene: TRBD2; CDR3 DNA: TGTGCCAGTAGCTCGGGGGGCAATGAGCAGTTCTTC; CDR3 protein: CASSSGGNEQFF
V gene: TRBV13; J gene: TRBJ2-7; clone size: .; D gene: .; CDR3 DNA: TGTGCCAGCAGGCATACGGACCTCGAGCAGTACTTC; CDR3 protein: CASRHTDLEQYF
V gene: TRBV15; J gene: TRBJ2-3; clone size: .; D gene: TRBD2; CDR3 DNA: TGTGCCACCAGCAGGCCTCTAGCGGCAGATACGCAGTATTTT; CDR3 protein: CATSRPLAADTQYF
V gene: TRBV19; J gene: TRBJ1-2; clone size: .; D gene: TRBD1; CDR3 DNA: TGTGCCGGGTGGGACAGGGATGGCTACACCTTC; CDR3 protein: CAGWDRDGYTF
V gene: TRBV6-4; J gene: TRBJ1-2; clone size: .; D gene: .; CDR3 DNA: TGTGCCGGCCCTCCTGGCTATGGCTACACCTTC; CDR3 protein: CAGPPGYGYTF
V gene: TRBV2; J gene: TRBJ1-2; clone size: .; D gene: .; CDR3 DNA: TGTGCCAGCAGTGAAGATTTGAGCGACTATGGCTACACCTTC; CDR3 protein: CASSEDLSDYGYTF
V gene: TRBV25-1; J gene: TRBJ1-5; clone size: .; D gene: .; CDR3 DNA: TGTGCCAGCAGTGAGCGGGAGGGAGGTAATCAGCCCCAGCATTTT; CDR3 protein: CASSEREGGNQPQHF
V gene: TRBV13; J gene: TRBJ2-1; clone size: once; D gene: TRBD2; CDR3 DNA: TGTGCCAGCAGCTCGCCGACTAGCTTCCCCTCCAATGAGCAGTTCTTC; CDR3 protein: CASSSPTSFPSNEQFF
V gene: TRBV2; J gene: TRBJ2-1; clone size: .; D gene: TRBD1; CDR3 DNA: TGTGCCAGCAGTCTGGGGACAGGGAACCACAATGAGCAGTTCTTC; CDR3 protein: CASSLGTGNHNEQFF
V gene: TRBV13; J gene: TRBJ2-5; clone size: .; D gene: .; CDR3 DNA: TGTGCCAGCAGCCAAACTAGTAACCAAGAGACCCAGTACTTC; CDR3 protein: CASSQTSNQETQYF
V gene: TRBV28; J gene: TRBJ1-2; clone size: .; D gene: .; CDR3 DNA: TGTGCCAGCAGTCCCCAGAGACAGCTCTATGGCTACACCTTC; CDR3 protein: CASSPQRQLYGYTF
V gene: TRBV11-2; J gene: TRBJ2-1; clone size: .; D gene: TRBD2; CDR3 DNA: TGTGCCAGCAGCCCGCAAGCGGGATACTTCTACAATGAGCAGTTCTTC; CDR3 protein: CASSPQAGYFYNEQFF
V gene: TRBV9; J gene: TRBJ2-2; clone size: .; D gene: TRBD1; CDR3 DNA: TGTGCCAGCAGCGTAGCGGGACAGGGGTCCGGGGAGCTGTTTTTT; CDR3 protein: CASSVAGQGSGELFF
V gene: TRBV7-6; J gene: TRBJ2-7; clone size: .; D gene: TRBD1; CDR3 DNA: TGTGCCAGCAGCCGGGACAGGGCTAGGAACGAGCAGTACTTC; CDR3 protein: CASSRDRARNEQYF
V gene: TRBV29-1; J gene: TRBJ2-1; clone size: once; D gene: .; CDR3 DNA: TGCAGCGTTGAAACGGCGGGTTCCTACAATGAGCAGTTCTTC; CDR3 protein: CSVETAGSYNEQFF
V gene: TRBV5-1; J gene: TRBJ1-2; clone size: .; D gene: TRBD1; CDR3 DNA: TGCGCCAGCAGCTCTCGGACAGGGGTTGGCTACACCTTC; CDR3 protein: CASSSRTGVGYTF
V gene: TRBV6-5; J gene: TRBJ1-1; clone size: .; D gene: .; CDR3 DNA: TGTGCCAGCAGTCTAGGGACGGCCATGAACACTGAAGCTTTCTTT; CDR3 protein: CASSLGTAMNTEAFF
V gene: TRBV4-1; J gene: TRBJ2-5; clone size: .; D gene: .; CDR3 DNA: TGCGCCAGCAGCCAAGATGATCGCAGGGACCTCGGAGAGACCCAGTACTTC; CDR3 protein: CASSQDDRRDLGETQYF
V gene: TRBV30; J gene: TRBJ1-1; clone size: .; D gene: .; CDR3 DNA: TGTGCCTGGAGCCGAGGGAGGGTTGGCACTGAAGCTTTCTTT; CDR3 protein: CAWSRGRVGTEAFF
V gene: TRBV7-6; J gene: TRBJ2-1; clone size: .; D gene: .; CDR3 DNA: TGTGCCAGCAGCTTTCGTCCTAGCGGCACAGGGGGATACAATGAGCAGTTCTTC; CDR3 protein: CASSFRPSGTGGYNEQFF
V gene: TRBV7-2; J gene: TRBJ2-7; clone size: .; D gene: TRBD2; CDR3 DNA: TGTGCCAGCAGCCATAGCGGGAGAGGTTACGAGCAGTACTTC; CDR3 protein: CASSHSGRGYEQYF
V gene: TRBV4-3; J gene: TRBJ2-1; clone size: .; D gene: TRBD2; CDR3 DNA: TGCGCCAGCAGCCAATTCTTACGTACTAGCGGGAGGGCCTACAATGAGCAGTTCTTC; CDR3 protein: CASSQFLRTSGRAYNEQFF
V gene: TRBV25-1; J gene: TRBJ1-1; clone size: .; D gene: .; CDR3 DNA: TGTGCCAGCAGTGCCGGTTGGTTAGCTTTCTTT; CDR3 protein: CASSAGWLAFF
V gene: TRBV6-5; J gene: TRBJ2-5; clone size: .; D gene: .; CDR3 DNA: TGTGCCAGCAGTTACTCTATTCCCCCGGAAGAGACCCAGTACTTC; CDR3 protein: CASSYSIPPEETQYF
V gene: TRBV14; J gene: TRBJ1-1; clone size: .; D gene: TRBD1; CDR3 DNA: TGTGCCAGCAGCCAAAGGTCAGGGGGCGAGAACACTGAAGCTTTCTTT; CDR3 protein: CASSQRSGGENTEAFF
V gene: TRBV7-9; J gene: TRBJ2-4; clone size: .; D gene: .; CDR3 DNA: TGTGCCAGCAGCCCCGGGCTGGCCAACATTCAGTACTTC; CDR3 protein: CASSPGLANIQYF
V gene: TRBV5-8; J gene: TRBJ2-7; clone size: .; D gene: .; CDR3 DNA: TGTGCCAGCAGCCCCGGGGTCTCCTACGAGCAGTACTTC; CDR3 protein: CASSPGVSYEQYF
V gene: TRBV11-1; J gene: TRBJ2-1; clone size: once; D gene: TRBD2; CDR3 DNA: TGTGCCAGCAGCAGCTGGACTAGCGGGTCTGAGCAGTTCTTC; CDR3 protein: CASSSWTSGSEQFF
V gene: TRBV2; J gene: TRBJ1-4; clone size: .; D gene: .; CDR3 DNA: TGTGCCAGCAGGGAAATATCGGGGGGATCCACTAATGAAAAACTGTTTTTT; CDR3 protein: CASREISGGSTNEKLFF
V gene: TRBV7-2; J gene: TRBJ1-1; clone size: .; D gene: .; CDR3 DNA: TGTGCCAGCAGCTTAGGCAGGTCATTTGAAGCTTTCTTT; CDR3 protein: CASSLGRSFEAFF
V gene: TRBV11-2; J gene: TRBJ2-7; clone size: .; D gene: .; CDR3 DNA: TGTGCCAGCAGCTTAGTCCAGGGGTCCTACGAGCAGTACTTC; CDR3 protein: CASSLVQGSYEQYF
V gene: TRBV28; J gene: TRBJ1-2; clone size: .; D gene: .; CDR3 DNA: TGTGCCAGCAGCCCCCGTGGAGCGGGCCTATCTTTCTATGGCTACACCTTC; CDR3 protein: CASSPRGAGLSFYGYTF
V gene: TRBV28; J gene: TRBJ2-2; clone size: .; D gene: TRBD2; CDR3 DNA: TGTGCCAGCAGTTTCCGCGGCTATGCGGGGGGCGCAGGCGGGGAGCTGTTTTTT; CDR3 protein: CASSFRGYAGGAGGELFF
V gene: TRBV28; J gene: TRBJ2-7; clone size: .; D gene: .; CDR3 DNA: TGTGCCAGCACTCCTTACCGGGACTCCGAGTACGAGCAGTACTTC; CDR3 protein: CASTPYRDSEYEQYF